The 4 T cell receptor beta chains presented below share a single source sample, sequenced in a study of a mutant IDH1 vaccine in newly diagnosed glioma. These receptors are not linked to any known antigen. Libraries were prepared by immunoSEQ multiplex PCR; TCRdb keeps only in-frame clonotypes and omits some of them. This table has fewer than 40,000 clones, 90% appearing once. As for time point: week 47, end of study. A single vaccine dose contained 300 ug of mutant IDH1 20-mer peptide, and topical imiquimod was used with it. Source: PBMCs, taken from a glioma patient whose treatment included an IDH1 peptide vaccine. The receptors come from a middle-aged woman with glioma.

The V gene is TRBV29-1, the J gene TRBJ2-1, with D possibly being TRBD1 or TRBD2 (6 bases each). The V end was cut by 5 bases, the J end by 4 bases, with 12 bases between. Germline CDR1 is SQVTM and CDR2 is ANQGSEA. This CDR3 has 13 residues. CDR3 sequence (DNA): TGCAGCGTTTATGGGGGGCCTTACAATGAGCAGTTCTTC. It is translated as CSVYGGPYNEQFF.

The J gene is TRBJ1-5, the V gene TRBV4-3; D is possibly TRBD1 (6 bases). CDR3 length: 15 residues. With 0 bases removed from V and 2 bases from J, the gap between germline ends came to 8 bases. Germline V gives CDR1 LGHNA, CDR2 YSLEER. CDR3 residues: CASSQETGRNQPQHF. The CDR3 region has the DNA TGCGCCAGCAGCCAAGAAACAGGGCGCAATCAGCCCCAGCATTTT.

The V gene is TRBV7-2, the J gene TRBJ2-7, with TRBD1 matching over 8 bases. Germline V gives CDR1 SGHTA, CDR2 FQGNSA. J gave up 3 bases and V 4 bases, and 2 bases lay outside the gene matches. The CDR3 totals 13 residues. In DNA form, the CDR3 reads TGTGCCAGCAGCTCAGACAGGGGCTACGAGCAGTACTTC. It encodes CASSSDRGYEQYF.

The V gene is TRBV19, the J gene TRBJ2-2; TRBD2 matches at 14 bases. This CDR3 spans 18 amino acids. The V and J ends lost 6 bases and 3 bases, in that order; junction bases with no gene match: 9. Germline CDR1 LNHDA, CDR2 SQIVND (reference sequence). CDR3 protein: CASSPRGLAGVDTGELFF. CDR3 nucleotide sequence: TGTGCCAGTAGCCCCCGGGGACTAGCGGGGGTAGACACCGGGGAGCTGTTTTTT. Full variable domain (remainder filled in from reference TRBV19 and TRBJ2-2): DGGITQSPKYLFRKEGQNVTLSCEQNLNHDAMYWYRQDPGQGLRLIYYSQIVNDFQKGDIAEGYSVSREKKESFPLTVTSAQKNPTAFYLCASSPRGLAGVDTGELFFGEGSRLTVL.